A single sample gave rise to the 8 T cell receptor beta chains below, sequenced in a study of blood T cell repertoires in COVID-19. The method was immunoSEQ multiplex PCR; TCRdb's version includes in-frame clones alone and lacks a portion of them. The profile shows about 670,000 clones, approximately 90% of them singletons. Sequenced input: peripheral blood. The receptors were gathered from a young woman with acute or convalescent COVID-19.

The chain employs TRBV6-4 and TRBJ2-1, with TRBD2 matching 11 bases. The germline V gene has CDR1 MRHNA and CDR2 SNTAGT. The CDR3 covers 15 residues. With 2 bases clipped from V and 6 bases from J, the junction kept 3 bases outside the gene matches. The CDR3 DNA reads as TGTGCCAGCAGTGACGATACTAGCGGGGGCAATGAGCAGTTCTTC. Protein: CASSDDTSGGNEQFF.

The V gene is TRBV5-6, the J gene TRBJ1-2, with TRBD1 matching over 9 bases. CDR3 size: 13 residues. Germline lookup yields CDR1 SGHDT and CDR2 YYEEEE. The junction had 1 base not matched to a gene; V was cut back by 4 bases and J by 3 bases. The CDR3: CASSGQGYYGYTF. CDR3 nucleotide sequence: TGTGCCAGCAGCGGACAGGGGTACTATGGCTACACCTTC.

The gene calls are TRBV12-5 and TRBJ1-2; D uncertain. This CDR3 has 14 residues. Trimming pared 5 bases from V and 4 bases from J, leaving 14 bases between. The germline V gene has CDR1 LGHNT and CDR2 FRNRAP. The CDR3 nucleotides read TGTGCTAGTGGTCCGCCAACTCAAGTCTATGGCTACACCTTC. It is translated as CASGPPTQVYGYTF.

The J gene is TRBJ2-3, the V gene TRBV27; TRBD1 matches 9 bases. From germline, CDR1 is MNHEY and CDR2 SMNVEV (reference sequence). This CDR3 has 17 amino acids. V dropped 7 bases and J dropped 2; count of bases not matched to a gene: 13. CDR3 nucleotide sequence: TGTGCCAGCACCCCTAGGGTCCGGGACAGGGCCACAGATACGCAGTATTTT. Translation gives CASTPRVRDRATDTQYF.

The genes are TRBV24-1 and TRBJ2-2, with 7 bases fitting TRBD1. Germline CDR1 is KGHDR and CDR2 is SFDVKD. Trimming at V came to 9 bases and at J to 6 bases, leaving 6 bases not matched to a gene. This CDR3 spans 13 amino acids. CDR3 bases: TGTGCCACCTCACAGGGGAAGGCCGGGGAGCTGTTTTTT. It yields the protein CATSQGKAGELFF.

The V call is TRBV28, the J call TRBJ2-1; D might be TRBD1 (7 bases). Trimming removed 5 bases from V and 2 bases from J, with 16 bases in between. The CDR3 consists of 16 residues. The germline V gene encodes CDR1 MDHEN and CDR2 SYDVKM. This CDR3 is CASSLRGRGTYNEQFF. CDR3 DNA sequence: TGTGCCAGCAGTCTAAGGGGGCGGGGTACCTACAATGAGCAGTTCTTC.

The chain employs TRBV21-1 and TRBJ1-1; TRBD1 was called by the table and not checked on the DNA. TRBV21-1 is assigned pseudogene status. The CDR3 runs to 15 residues. The CDR3 reads CASSSDRSRNTEAFF. The CDR3 DNA sequence: TGTGCCAGCAGCAGCGACAGATCCCGAAACACTGAAGCTTTCTTT.

The chain joins TRBV7-2 to TRBJ1-1; 9 nucleotides match TRBD1. J lost 5 bases, V lost 2 bases, and 12 bases had no gene match. Germline CDR1 is SGHTA and CDR2 is FQGNSA. The CDR3 length is 17 residues. The CDR3 sequence: CASSLRVGTGKRTEAFF. In DNA form, the CDR3 reads TGTGCCAGCAGCTTAAGGGTCGGGACAGGGAAGCGAACTGAAGCTTTCTTT.